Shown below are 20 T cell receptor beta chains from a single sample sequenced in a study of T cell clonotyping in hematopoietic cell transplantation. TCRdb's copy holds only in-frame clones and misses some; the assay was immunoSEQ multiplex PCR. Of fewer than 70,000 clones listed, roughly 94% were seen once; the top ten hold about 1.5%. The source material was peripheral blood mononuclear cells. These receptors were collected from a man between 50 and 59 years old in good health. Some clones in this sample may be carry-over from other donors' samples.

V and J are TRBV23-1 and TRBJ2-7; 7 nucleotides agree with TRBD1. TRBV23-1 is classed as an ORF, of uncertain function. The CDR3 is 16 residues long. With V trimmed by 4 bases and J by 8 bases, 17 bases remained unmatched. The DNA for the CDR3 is TGCGCCAGCAGTCGTCCCCGGGACAGAAGACTATACAAGCAGTACTTC. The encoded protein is CASSRPRDRRLYKQYF.

The CDR3 reads CASSVGGAGVNEKLFF. Here the CDR3 DNA reads TGTGCCAGCAGCGTAGGCGGGGCAGGGGTTAATGAAAAACTGTTTTTT. The V call is TRBV9, the J call TRBJ1-4; perhaps TRBD1 as D (6 bases). From germline, CDR1 is SGDLS and CDR2 YYNGEE. The CDR3 is 16 amino acids. V dropped 0 bases and J dropped 4 bases, with 13 bases sitting between them.

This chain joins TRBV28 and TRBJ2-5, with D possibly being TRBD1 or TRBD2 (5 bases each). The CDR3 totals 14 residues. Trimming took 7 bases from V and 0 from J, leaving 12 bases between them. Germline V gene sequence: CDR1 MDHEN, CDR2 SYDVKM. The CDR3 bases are TGTGCCAGCATATCTGAGGGGTACCAAGAGACCCAGTACTTC. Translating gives CASISEGYQETQYF.

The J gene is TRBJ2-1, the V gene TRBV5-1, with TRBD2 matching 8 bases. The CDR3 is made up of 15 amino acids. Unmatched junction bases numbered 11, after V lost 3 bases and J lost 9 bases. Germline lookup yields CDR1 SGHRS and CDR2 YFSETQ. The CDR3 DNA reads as TGCGCCAGCAGCTCTGGGGTGATAGCGGGACTTGAGCAGTTCTTC. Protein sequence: CASSSGVIAGLEQFF. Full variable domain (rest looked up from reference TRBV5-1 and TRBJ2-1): KAGVTQTPRYLIKTRGQQVTLSCSPISGHRSVSWYQQTPGQGLQFLFEYFSETQRNKGNFPGRFSGRQFSNSRSEMNVSTLELGDSALYLCASSSGVIAGLEQFFGPGTRLTVL.

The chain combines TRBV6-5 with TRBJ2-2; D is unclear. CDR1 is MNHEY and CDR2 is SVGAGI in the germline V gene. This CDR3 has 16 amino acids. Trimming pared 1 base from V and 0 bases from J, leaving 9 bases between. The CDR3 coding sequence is TGTGCCAGCAGTTACTATTTGCTTTCGAACACCGGGGAGCTGTTTTTT. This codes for CASSYYLLSNTGELFF.

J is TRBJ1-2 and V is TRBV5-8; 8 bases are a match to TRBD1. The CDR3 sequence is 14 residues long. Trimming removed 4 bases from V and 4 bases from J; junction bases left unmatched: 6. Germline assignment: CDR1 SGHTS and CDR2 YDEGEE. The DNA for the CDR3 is TGTGCCAGCAGCCTTGACAGGGGTGGCTATGGCTACACCTTC. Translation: CASSLDRGGYGYTF.

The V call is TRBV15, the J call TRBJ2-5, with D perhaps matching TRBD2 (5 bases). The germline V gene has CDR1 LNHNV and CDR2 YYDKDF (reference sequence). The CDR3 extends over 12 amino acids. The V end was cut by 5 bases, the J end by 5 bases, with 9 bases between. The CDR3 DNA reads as TGTGCCACCAGCTTACTAGGGGAGACCCAGTACTTC. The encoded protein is CATSLLGETQYF.

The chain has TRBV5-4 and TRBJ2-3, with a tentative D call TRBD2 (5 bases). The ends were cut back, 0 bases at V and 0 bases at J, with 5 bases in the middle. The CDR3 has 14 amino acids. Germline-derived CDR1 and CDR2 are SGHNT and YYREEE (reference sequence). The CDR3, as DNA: TGTGCCAGCAGCTTGGGCGGGAGCACAGATACGCAGTATTTT. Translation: CASSLGGSTDTQYF.

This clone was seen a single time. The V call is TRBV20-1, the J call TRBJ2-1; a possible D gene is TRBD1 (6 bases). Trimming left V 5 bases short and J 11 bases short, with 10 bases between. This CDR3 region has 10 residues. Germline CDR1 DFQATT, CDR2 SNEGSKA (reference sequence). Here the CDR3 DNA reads TGCAGTGCTCACAGGGTCCAGCAGTTCTTC. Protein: CSAHRVQQFF.

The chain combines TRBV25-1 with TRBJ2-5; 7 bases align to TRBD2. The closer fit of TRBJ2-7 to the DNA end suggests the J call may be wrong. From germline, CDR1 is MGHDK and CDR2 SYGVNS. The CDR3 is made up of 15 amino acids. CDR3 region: CASTDGREKAYEQYF. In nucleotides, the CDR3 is TGTGCCAGCACCGACGGGCGGGAGAAGGCCTACGAGCAGTACTTC.

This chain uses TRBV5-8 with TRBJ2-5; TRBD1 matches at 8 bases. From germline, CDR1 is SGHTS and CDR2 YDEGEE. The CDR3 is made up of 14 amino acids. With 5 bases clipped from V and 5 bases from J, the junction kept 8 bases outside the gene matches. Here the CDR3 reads CASSSTGAWETQYF. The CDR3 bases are TGTGCCAGCAGTTCGACAGGGGCGTGGGAGACCCAGTACTTC.

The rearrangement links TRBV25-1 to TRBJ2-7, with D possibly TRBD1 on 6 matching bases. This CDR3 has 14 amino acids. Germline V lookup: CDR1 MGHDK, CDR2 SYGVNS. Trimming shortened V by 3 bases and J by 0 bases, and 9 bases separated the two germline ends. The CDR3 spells CASSDRGNSYEQYF. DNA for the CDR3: TGTGCCAGCAGTGACAGGGGCAACTCCTACGAGCAGTACTTC.

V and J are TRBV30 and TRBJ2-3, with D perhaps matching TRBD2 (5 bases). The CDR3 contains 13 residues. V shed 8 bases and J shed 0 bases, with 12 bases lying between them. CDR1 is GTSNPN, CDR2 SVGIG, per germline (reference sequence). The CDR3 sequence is CAVGARSTDTQYF. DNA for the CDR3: TGTGCCGTGGGAGCGCGGAGCACAGATACGCAGTATTTT.

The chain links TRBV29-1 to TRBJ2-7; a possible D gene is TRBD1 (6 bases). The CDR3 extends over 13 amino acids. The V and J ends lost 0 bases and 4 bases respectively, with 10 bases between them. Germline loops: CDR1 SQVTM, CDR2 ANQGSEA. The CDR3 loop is CSVEDRGGYEQYF. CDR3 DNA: TGCAGCGTTGAAGATAGAGGGGGATACGAGCAGTACTTC.

DNA of the CDR3: TGTGCCAGCAGCTTAGACGTCGGAAAACTGTTTTTT. As protein: CASSLDVGKLFF. V gene TRBV7-9 combines with J gene TRBJ1-4, with D uncertain. Trimming took off 1 base at V and 10 bases at J, with 7 bases between the two ends. From germline, CDR1 is SEHNR and CDR2 FQNEAQ (reference sequence). This CDR3 has 12 amino acids.

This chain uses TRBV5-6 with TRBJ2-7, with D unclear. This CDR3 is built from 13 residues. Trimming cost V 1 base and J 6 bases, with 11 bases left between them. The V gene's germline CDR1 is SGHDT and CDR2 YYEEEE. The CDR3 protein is CASSLRVNGEQYF. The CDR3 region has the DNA TGTGCCAGCAGCTTGAGGGTCAATGGCGAGCAGTACTTC.

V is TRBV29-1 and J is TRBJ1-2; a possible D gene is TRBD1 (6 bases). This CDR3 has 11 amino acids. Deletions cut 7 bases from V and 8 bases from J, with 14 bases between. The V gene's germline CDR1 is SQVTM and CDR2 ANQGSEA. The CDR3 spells CSAPGQRGYTF. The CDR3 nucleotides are TGCAGCGCCCCAGGACAGCGGGGCTACACCTTC.

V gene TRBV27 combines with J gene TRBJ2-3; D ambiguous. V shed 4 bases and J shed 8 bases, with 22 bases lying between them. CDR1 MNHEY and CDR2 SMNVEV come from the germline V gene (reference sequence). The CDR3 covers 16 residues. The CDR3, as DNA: TGTGCCAGCAGTTCCACTAAAGTTCAGGATCCCCGTACGCAGTATTTT. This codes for CASSSTKVQDPRTQYF.

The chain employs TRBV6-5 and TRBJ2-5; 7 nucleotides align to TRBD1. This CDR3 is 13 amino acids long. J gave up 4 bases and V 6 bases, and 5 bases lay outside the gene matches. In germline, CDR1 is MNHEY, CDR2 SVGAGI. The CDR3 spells CASSLTGLETQYF. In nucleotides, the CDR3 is TGTGCCAGCAGCTTGACAGGGTTAGAGACCCAGTACTTC.

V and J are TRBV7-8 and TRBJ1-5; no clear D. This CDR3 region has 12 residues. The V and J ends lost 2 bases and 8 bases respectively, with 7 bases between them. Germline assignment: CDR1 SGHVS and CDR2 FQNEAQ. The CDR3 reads CASSLLGKPQHF. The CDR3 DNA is TGTGCCAGCAGCTTATTGGGGAAGCCCCAGCATTTT.